This T cell receptor beta chain derives from a study of T cells after yellow fever vaccination. This clonotype was detected only a few times. The CDR3 is 16 residues long. In germline, CDR1 is DFQATT, CDR2 SNEGSKA (reference sequence). V dropped 5 bases and J dropped 3; count of bases not matched to a gene: 8. TCRdb reprocessed the 5' RACE reads via MiXCR and lists one record per CDR3 protein. The data contain hundreds of thousands of distinct CDR3 sequences, roughly a sixth of them singletons. This TCR derives from a man aged 18 to 30 who received the YFV17D yellow fever vaccine. The sequenced sample was PBMCs, obtained before the yellow fever booster vaccination. The J gene is TRBJ2-1, the V gene TRBV20-1, with 12 positions matching TRBD2. The CDR3, as DNA: TGCAGTGCTCTAGTTCCTAGCGGGGGGGTCTACAATGAGCAGTTCTTC. This translates into CSALVPSGGVYNEQFF.